These 8 T cell receptor beta chains were all obtained from the same sample, sequenced in a study of T cells in Graves' hyperthyroidism and ophthalmopathy. Researchers amplified the TCR beta CDR3 regions from RNA transcripts. The HTBI primer set was used in a first-round RT-PCR of the TCR CDR3. Via MiXCR, TCRdb re-called the multiplex PCR reads, giving one row per CDR3 protein. This sample has about 360,000 distinct CDR3 sequences, with approximately 14% found just once. Sequenced material: blood. The receptors come from a woman younger than 35 with Graves' hyperthyroidism that later progressed to Graves' ophthalmopathy.

At least ten counts were recorded for this clonotype. V and J are TRBV4-3 and TRBJ2-5; D possibly corresponds to TRBD1 (5 bases). Between the trimmed V and J ends, which lost 4 bases and 4 bases, there was a span of 10 bases. Germline V gene lookup returns CDR1 LGHNA and CDR2 YSLEER. This CDR3 is built from 13 residues. The CDR3, as DNA: TGCGCCAGCAGCCTGACAGCAACAGAGACCCAGTACTTC. Protein product: CASSLTATETQYF.

This clonotype was seen only a few times. The chain is built from TRBV5-1 and TRBJ2-1; 16 bases match TRBD2. From germline, CDR1 is SGHRS and CDR2 YFSETQ. The CDR3 sequence is 20 residues long. The V segment lost 3 bases and the J segment 8 bases; nucleotides outside the gene matches: 17. The CDR3: CASSSTTVPGLAGGKHEQFF. CDR3 DNA sequence: TGCGCCAGCAGCTCCACGACCGTACCGGGACTAGCGGGAGGGAAGCATGAGCAGTTCTTC.

The J gene is TRBJ2-6, the V gene TRBV18; no clear D gene. The CDR3 runs 15 residues. Germline V gene sequence: CDR1 KGHSH, CDR2 LQKENI. The V end was cut by 5 bases, the J end by 4 bases, with 12 bases between. The CDR3 loop is CASSGSSVGANVLTF. The DNA of the CDR3 is TGTGCCAGCTCAGGGTCCAGTGTGGGGGCCAACGTCCTGACTTTC. Together with reference TRBV18 and TRBJ2-6, the CDR3 gives the full variable domain: NAGVMQNPRHLVRRRGQEARLRCSPMKGHSHVYWYRQLPEEGLKFMVYLQKENIIDESGMPKERFSAEFPKEGPSILRIQQVVRGDSAAYFCASSGSSVGANVLTFGAGSRLTVL.

The chain has TRBV29-1 and TRBJ2-7; 9 bases map to TRBD2. With V trimmed by 4 bases and J by 5 bases, 12 bases remained unmatched. This CDR3 is built from 15 residues. Germline V gene lookup returns CDR1 SQVTM and CDR2 ANQGSEA. The CDR3 nucleotides read TGCAGCGTTGTAAAGGCGGGAGGGCCAGTCGACGAGCAGTACTTC. It yields the protein CSVVKAGGPVDEQYF.

At least ten counts were recorded for this clonotype. The chain recombines TRBV2 with TRBJ2-7; D uncertain. There are 14 residues in the CDR3. Germline CDR1 is SNHLY and CDR2 is FYNNEI. Trimming shortened V by 2 bases and J by 0 bases, and 8 bases separated the two germline ends. CDR3 nucleotide sequence: TGTGCCAGCAGTGAAATCCCACACTCCTACGAGCAGTACTTC. Residues: CASSEIPHSYEQYF.

This clonotype was picked up many times. CDR3 sequence: CAISESATGGEQYF. Written as DNA, the CDR3 is TGTGCCATCAGTGAGTCGGCGACAGGGGGCGAGCAGTACTTC. The rearrangement links TRBV10-3 to TRBJ2-7; TRBD1 matches 9 bases. The CDR3 loop spans 14 amino acids. V dropped 0 bases and J dropped 6; count of bases not matched to a gene: 3. In germline, CDR1 is ENHRY, CDR2 SYGVKD.

This clonotype has more than one count but fewer than ten. This sequence may be a read error, since a much larger clone differs from it by one base. The rearrangement uses TRBV12-3 or TRBV12-4 and TRBJ2-2, with 11 bases lining up with TRBD2. The CDR3 totals 15 residues. V was pared by 8 bases and J by 4 bases, with 6 bases of the junction left unmatched. CDR3 amino acids: CASGSGLAGTGELFF. CDR3 nucleotide sequence: TGTGCCAGCGGTTCCGGACTAGCGGGCACCGGGGAGCTGTTTTTT.

This clonotype has ten or more counts. The genes are TRBV2 and TRBJ2-1; 9 nucleotides agree with TRBD2. After removal of 2 bases from V and 15 bases from J, the junction contained 14 bases not matched to a gene. Germline loops: CDR1 SNHLY, CDR2 FYNNEI. There are 15 residues in the CDR3. CDR3 region: CASSEWVISGSVSFF. CDR3 nucleotide sequence: TGTGCCAGCAGTGAATGGGTGATTAGCGGGAGTGTGTCGTTCTTC.